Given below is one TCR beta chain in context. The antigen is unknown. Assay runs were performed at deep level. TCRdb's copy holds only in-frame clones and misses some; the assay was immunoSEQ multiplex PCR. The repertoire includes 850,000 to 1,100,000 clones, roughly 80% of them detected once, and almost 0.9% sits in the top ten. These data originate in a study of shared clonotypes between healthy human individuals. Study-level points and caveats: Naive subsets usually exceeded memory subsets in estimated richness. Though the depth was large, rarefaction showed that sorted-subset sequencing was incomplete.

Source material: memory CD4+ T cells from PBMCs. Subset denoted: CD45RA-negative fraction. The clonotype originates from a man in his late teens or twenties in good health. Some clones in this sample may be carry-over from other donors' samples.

Here the CDR3 reads CSVERNPASEQFF. CDR3 coding DNA: TGCAGCGTTGAGAGGAATCCTGCGAGTGAGCAGTTCTTC. The V call is TRBV29-1, the J call TRBJ2-1; no definite D call. Trimming stripped 3 bases from V and 9 bases from J, with 15 bases between. Germline loops: CDR1 SQVTM, CDR2 ANQGSEA. CDR3 length equals 13 residues.